This TCR beta chain was captured in a study of memory CD4+ T cells and cytomegalovirus serostatus. Measured with immunoSEQ multiplex PCR; TCRdb has only the in-frame clones, and not every one. The profile covers about 75,000 clones, with 75% to 85% appearing a single time and 2.5% to 3% taken by the ten largest. The CDR3 extends over 15 amino acids. Germline values: CDR1 SGHRS, CDR2 YFSETQ. With 4 bases clipped from V and 7 bases from J, the junction kept 5 bases outside the gene matches. In its sample, this clone was seen a few times. The sort gate was single viable CD3+CD4+CD8-CD45RO+ cells for memory CD4+ T cells. Total CD4+ T cells were enriched by CD4 positive selection.

Sequenced input: memory CD4+ T cells from blood. The rearrangement uses TRBV5-1 and TRBJ2-1; 13 bases agree with TRBD2. This TCR was sampled from an adult in good health and CMV-seropositive. DNA of the CDR3: TGCGCCAGCAGCGTACTAGCGGGAGGGGAGAATGAGCAGTTCTTC. Amino acids: CASSVLAGGENEQFF.